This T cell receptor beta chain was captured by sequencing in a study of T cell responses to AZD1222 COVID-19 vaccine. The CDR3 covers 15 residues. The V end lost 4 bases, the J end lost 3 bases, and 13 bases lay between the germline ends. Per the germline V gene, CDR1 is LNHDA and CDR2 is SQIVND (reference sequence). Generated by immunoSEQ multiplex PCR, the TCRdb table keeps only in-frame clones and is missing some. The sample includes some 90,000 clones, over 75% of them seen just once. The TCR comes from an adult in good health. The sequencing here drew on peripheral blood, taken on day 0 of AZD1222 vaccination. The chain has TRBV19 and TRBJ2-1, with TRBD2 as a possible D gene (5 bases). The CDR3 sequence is CASSTPRTSYNEQFF. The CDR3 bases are TGTGCCAGTAGTACCCCCCGTACTAGCTACAATGAGCAGTTCTTC.